This TCR beta chain was captured in a study of T cell responses to AZD1222 COVID-19 vaccine (dated by TCRdb to about 2021). Background for the entire study: A total of 240 or so trial participants underwent TCR sequencing, of whom roughly 210 had received two doses of AZD1222 and about 25 had received two doses of the MenACWY control vaccine. Trial participants were enrolled by age into subgroups of 18-55, 56-69 and 70-plus years, and 148, 28 and 57 TCR-sequenced participants, respectively, were included in these subgroups. What the study reported, not specific to this receptor: After two AZD1222 doses, spike-specific TCR breadth and depth were significantly higher than at day 0 and than in MenACWY recipients. In the small 56-69-year group, the increase in depth fell short of significance, most likely because of low power. Conclusions about previously exposed vaccinees are limited because only six or seven AZD1222 recipients were SARS-CoV-2 seropositive at baseline. Reportedly, almost half of the unique spike-specific TCRs recognized epitopes lying outside the regions that are mutated in the B.1.351 and B.1.1.7 variants. Because no day 14 peak-response samples were available, the repertoires could be characterized only after the peak T cell response. The whole spike protein was spanned by vaccine-associated CD4 TCRs, and dominant responses were seen in regions 160-218 and 743-854. Participants were mostly white British and included more females than males, and it was suggested by the authors that clonal diversity may have been underestimated.

A distance of 8 bases separates the germline ends of V and J, which lose 0 bases and 6 bases respectively. Inclusive of the bounding cysteine and phenylalanine, the CDR3 is 14 residues long. Only CDR3 DNA remains: 42 bases, in frame from the first base. The germline V gene provides CDR1 SGHVS and CDR2 FQNEAQ. Comments on this clone: Its specific antigen is unknown. No much larger clone is present one base from it, and per-base qualities are unavailable.

The CDR3 regions of human TCRbeta chains were subjected to immunosequencing. On the authors' methods: Repertoire TCRs were matched against a reference library of SARS-CoV-2-specific TCRs generated with the MIRA antigen-specificity platform. Breadth was defined as the fraction of unique TCRs that were SARS-CoV-2-associated. Depth was defined as the fraction of total T cells that were SARS-CoV-2-associated. Using the MIRA data, every spike-specific TCR was mapped to the spike region that the TCR reacted to and assigned to either a CD4 or a CD8 class. Log10-transformed breadth and depth values were compared by one-way ANOVA with Sidak's multiple comparisons tests. Not all clones reach the TCRdb copy of this immuneACCESS table, which keeps in-frame sequences only. Checked studies attribute under half of the gap to unresolved V genes and leave the rest unexplained. V, J and clone size are taken as reported in that table, and D and trimming were inferred from the DNA itself. This sample comprises 85,000 to 90,000 clones, roughly 89% of them detected only once. Of the sample, 4% to 6% falls within the top ten clones.

The sample's time point label is to be understood as: baseline before first vaccination. Interpreted using the paper, the treatment or condition label stands for: meningococcal conjugate vaccine given as trial control. Vaccinee samples came from UK trials COV001 and COV002, including a single-blind randomized controlled phase 2/3 trial of AZD1222 (ChAdOx1 nCoV-19) in healthy adults. For TCRbeta chain sequencing, PBMC samples were collected from trial participants at day 0 and at day 28 after the second dose. This sequence was found in an adult in good health. The sample here was peripheral blood, taken on day 0 of MenACWY control vaccination. The chain is made from TRBV7-8 and TRBJ2-2; the best D guess is TRBD1, with 5 bases matching. The bases are TGTGCCAGCAGCTTAGCGGGGCCATCCGGGGAGCTGTTTTTT. Translated, this gives CASSLAGPSGELFF.